This TCR beta chain was obtained from a study of blood T cell repertoires in COVID-19. Across the study: PBMCs, B-cell-depleted T cells, or T cells were the source of the cDNA or gDNA that made up the material.

As originally analysed: The authors estimated nucleated cell counts from reference gene primer amplification. Data came from immunoSEQ multiplex PCR; TCRdb stores just in-frame clones and leaves some out. Clone size and the V and J calls come from that table; the DNA yielded D and trimming. Here the sample spans around 230,000 clones, around 89% being singletons. The CDR3 consists of 15 residues. Trimming took off 8 bases at V and 5 bases at J, with 21 bases between the two ends. Germline V gene data show CDR1 as LNHNV and CDR2 as YYDKDF (reference sequence). Sequenced input: PBMCs or T cells enriched from blood (not recorded which). The chain combines TRBV15 with TRBJ1-2; possibly TRBD1 for D (6 bases). The source of this sequence is a woman between 40 and 50 years old with acute COVID-19. CDR3 sequence: CATSPGRGPGYGYTF. CDR3 DNA sequence: TGTGCCACCTCCCCAGGCAGGGGCCCCGGATATGGCTACACCTTC.